This TCR beta chain was captured by sequencing in a study of identical twins. Note on this clonotype: What it recognizes is unknown.

The CDR3 covers 21 residues. V was cut by 2 bases and J by 5 bases, with 31 bases left in between. CDR1 and CDR2 from the germline V gene are MNHEY and SMNVEV (reference sequence). Study findings and constraints: Diverse VJ usage suggested most zero-insertion clonotypes were not invariant T cells. Conclusions rested on cross-sectional statistics rather than following the same donors. Out-of-frame sharing of TCR alpha in monozygotic twins was underestimated by models.

TCRdb itself ran the 5' RACE reads through MiXCR, one entry per CDR3 protein. The table has about 660,000 distinct CDR3 sequences, around 8.3% seen once. The data also belong to a second study, concerning yellow fever vaccine responses in identical twins.

This receptor was identified in a woman between 18 and 30 years old in good health. The chain links TRBV27 to TRBJ2-1, with D possibly called TRBD1 or TRBD2 (5 bases each). Material for sequencing was PBMCs. In DNA form, the CDR3 reads TGTGCCAGCAGTTTACGGTTCCCGGGGCAGGTGGGCCGTCGGGAAAACAATGAGCAGTTCTTC. Protein: CASSLRFPGQVGRRENNEQFF.